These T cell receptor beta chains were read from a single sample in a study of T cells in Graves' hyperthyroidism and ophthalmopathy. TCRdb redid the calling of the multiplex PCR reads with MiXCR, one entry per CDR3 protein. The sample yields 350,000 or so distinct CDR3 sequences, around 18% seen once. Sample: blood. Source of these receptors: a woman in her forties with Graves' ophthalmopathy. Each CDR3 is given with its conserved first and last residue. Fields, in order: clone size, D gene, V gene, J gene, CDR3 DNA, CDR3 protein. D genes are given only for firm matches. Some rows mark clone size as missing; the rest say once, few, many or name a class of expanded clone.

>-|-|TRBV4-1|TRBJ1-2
TGCGCCAGCAGCCAGGCCCAAGATAGGCTCGGCGGCTACACCTTC
CASSQAQDRLGGYTF
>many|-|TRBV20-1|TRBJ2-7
TGCAGTGCTCCCCGGGACGGATACTACGAGCAGTACTTC
CSAPRDGYYEQYF
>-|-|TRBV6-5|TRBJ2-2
TGTGCCAGCAGTTACTCGGTATTGTTGGGGACCTCCGGGGAGCTGTTTTTT
CASSYSVLLGTSGELFF
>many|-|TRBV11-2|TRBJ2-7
TGTGCCAGCAGCCTACTTATAGACGAGCAGTACTTC
CASSLLIDEQYF
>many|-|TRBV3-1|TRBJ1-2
TGTGCCAGCAGCCAACCAGTGAAGACGGGCTATGGCTACACCTTC
CASSQPVKTGYGYTF
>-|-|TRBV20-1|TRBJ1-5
TGCAGTGCTAGAGGGGGCGAGGGAGCGCGGCCCCAGCATTTT
CSARGGEGARPQHF
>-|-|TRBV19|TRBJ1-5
TGTGCCAGTAATACAGGGACCTTTAGCAATCAGCCCCAGCATTTT
CASNTGTFSNQPQHF
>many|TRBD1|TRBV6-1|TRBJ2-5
TGTGCCAGCAGTGAAGCCACAGGGGGACAAGAGACCCAGTACTTC
CASSEATGGQETQYF
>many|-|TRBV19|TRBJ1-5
TGTGCCAGTAGGGATCTACGGTATAGCAATCAGCCCCAGCATTTT
CASRDLRYSNQPQHF
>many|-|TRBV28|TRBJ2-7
TGTGCCAGCAGAGACGACGGCTACGAGCAGTACTTC
CASRDDGYEQYF
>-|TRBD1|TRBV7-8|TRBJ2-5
TGTGCCAGCAGCAATACCGGGACAGGGGGCGTGGAGACCCAGTACTTC
CASSNTGTGGVETQYF
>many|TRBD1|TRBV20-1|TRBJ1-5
TGCAGTGCGAAGTCAGGGGGCGTCAATCAGCCCCAGCATTTT
CSAKSGGVNQPQHF
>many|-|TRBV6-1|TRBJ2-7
TGTGCCAGCAAGACAGGACGCTCCTACGAGCAGTACTTC
CASKTGRSYEQYF
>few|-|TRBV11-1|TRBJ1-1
TGTGCCAGCAGCCCCATTGTCCGGGCGTTGAACACTGAAGCTTTCTTT
CASSPIVRALNTEAFF
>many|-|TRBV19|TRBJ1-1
TGTGCCAGTAGTATAGACCATGGGAGGACTGAAGCTTTCTTT
CASSIDHGRTEAFF
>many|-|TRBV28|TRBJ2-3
TGTGCCAGCAGTTCCGGTCGATGGGAGCGGGGCACAGATACGCAGTATTTT
CASSSGRWERGTDTQYF
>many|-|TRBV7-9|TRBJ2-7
TGTGCCACTCCACTCACGCGCTCCTACGAGCAGTACTTC
CATPLTRSYEQYF
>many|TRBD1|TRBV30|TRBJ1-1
TGTGCCTGGAGCCCCGACAGGGACACTGAAGCTTTCTTT
CAWSPDRDTEAFF
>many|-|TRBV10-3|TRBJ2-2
TGTGCCATCAGTGGAGGCAATAAGACATTGAACACCGGGGAGCTGTTTTTT
CAISGGNKTLNTGELFF
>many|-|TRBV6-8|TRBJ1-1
TGTGCCAGCAGTGAATACAGGGTTGGCACTGAAGCTGTCTTT
CASSEYRVGTEAVF
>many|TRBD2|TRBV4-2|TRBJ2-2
TGTGCCAGCAGCCAAGCTAGCGGGAGAACGGACCGGCACACCGGGGAGCTGTTTTTT
CASSQASGRTDRHTGELFF
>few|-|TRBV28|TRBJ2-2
TGTGCCAGCAGTTTAATCTTGGGGAAGGGTTCAGGTCGCGGGGAGCTGTTTTTT
CASSLILGKGSGRGELFF
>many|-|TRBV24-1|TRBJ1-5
TGTGCCACCGAAGATGGCTGGGGCAATCAGCCCCAGCATTTT
CATEDGWGNQPQHF
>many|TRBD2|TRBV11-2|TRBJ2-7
TGTGCCAGCAGCTTAGAGGCTAGCGGGGCCTACGAGCAGTACTTC
CASSLEASGAYEQYF
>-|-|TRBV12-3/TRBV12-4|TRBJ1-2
TGTGCCAGCAGTTCCCGGGTGGATGGCTACACCTTC
CASSSRVDGYTF
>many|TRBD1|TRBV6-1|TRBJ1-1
TGTGCCAGCAGTGACATGGGACAGCAGAACACTGAAGCTTTCTTT
CASSDMGQQNTEAFF
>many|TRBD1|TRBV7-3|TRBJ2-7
TGTGCCAGCAGCTTAAGACAGGGTTACGAGCAGTACTTC
CASSLRQGYEQYF
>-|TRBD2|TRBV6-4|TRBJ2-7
TGTGCCAGCAGTCGGACTAGCGGGGGGAGTTCAGACTACGAGCAGTACTTC
CASSRTSGGSSDYEQYF
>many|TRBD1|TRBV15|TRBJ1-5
TGTGCCACCAGACCAGGGGGGACTAGCAATCAGCCCCAGCATTTT
CATRPGGTSNQPQHF
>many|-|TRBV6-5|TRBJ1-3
TGTGCCAGCATTTTAGACAGGACCGCTGGAAACACCATATATTTT
CASILDRTAGNTIYF
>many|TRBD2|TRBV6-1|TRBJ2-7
TGTGCCAGCAGCCCGGGCCGCGGGAGCTACGAGCAGTACTTC
CASSPGRGSYEQYF
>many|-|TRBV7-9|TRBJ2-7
TGTGCCAGCAGCCCAGTGGGGGGTATGGACGAGCAGTACTTC
CASSPVGGMDEQYF
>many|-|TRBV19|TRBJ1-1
TGTGCCAGTAGGCAGGGTTTTCACACTGAAGCTTTCTTT
CASRQGFHTEAFF
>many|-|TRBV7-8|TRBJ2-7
TGTGCCAGCAGCCAACGTCGTGAGTCCCCCTACGAGCAGTACTTC
CASSQRRESPYEQYF
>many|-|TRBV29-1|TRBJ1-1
TGCAGCGTTGAAACGGCTGGGGAAGCTTTCTTT
CSVETAGEAFF
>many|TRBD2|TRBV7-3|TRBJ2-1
TGTGCCAGCAGCTTATTAGCGGGGGAGCAGTTCTTC
CASSLLAGEQFF
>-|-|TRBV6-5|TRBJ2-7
TGTGCCAGCAGTTCTGGGTGGGCCGAGCAGTACTTC
CASSSGWAEQYF
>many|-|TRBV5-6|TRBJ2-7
TGTGCCAGCACCGAGGGTTCAGCGACCTACGAGCAGTACTTC
CASTEGSATYEQYF
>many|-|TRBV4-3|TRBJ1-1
TGCGCCAGCAGCCAGGGACTGCTGAACACTGAAGCTTTCTTT
CASSQGLLNTEAFF
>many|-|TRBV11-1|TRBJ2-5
TGTGCCAGCAGCCAGGGAGTTGGAACGCGGGGAGAGACCCAGTACTTC
CASSQGVGTRGETQYF
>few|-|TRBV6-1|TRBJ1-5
TGTGCCAGCAGGGAGGTATCGCAGAGCAATCAGCCCCAGCATTTT
CASREVSQSNQPQHF
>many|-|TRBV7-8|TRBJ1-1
TGTGCCAGCAGCTTAGGCACGGTCTCCAAATACATCACTGAAGCTTTCTTT
CASSLGTVSKYITEAFF
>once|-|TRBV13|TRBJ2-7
TGTGCCAGCAGTAACCGGGACACCGCCTACGAGCAGTACTTC
CASSNRDTAYEQYF
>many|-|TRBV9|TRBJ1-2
TGTGCCCGCGGGCCCAGGGCCCCGATTGACTATGGCTACACCTTC
CARGPRAPIDYGYTF
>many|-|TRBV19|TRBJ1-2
TGTGCCAGTAGTCCCAGGGAGTTTGGCTACACCTTC
CASSPREFGYTF
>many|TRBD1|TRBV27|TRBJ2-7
TGTGCCAGCAGTCCTCGCAAAGGATGGGCAGGGGGCTACGAGCAGTACTTC
CASSPRKGWAGGYEQYF
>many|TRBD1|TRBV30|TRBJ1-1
TGTGCCTGGAGTGCAGGGGGCGGAACTGAAGCTTTCTTT
CAWSAGGGTEAFF
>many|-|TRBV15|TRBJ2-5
TGTGCCACCAGCAGAGCACAAAGTTTAGAGACCCAGTACTTC
CATSRAQSLETQYF
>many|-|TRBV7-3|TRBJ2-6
TGTGCCAGCAGCCCGGGTTCTGCAGGGGCCAACGTCCTGACTTTC
CASSPGSAGANVLTF
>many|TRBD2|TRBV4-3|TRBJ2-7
TGCGCCAGCAGCCAATGGATTCGGGAGGGCGAGCAGTACTTC
CASSQWIREGEQYF
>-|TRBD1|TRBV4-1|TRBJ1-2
TGCGCCAGCAGCGCCACCGGGACAGGAAGGGGCTACACCTTC
CASSATGTGRGYTF
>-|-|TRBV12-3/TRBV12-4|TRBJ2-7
TGTGCCAGCAGTTACTCACCCCTAGTAGACTACGAGCAGTACTTC
CASSYSPLVDYEQYF
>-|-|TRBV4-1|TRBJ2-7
TGCGCCAGCAGCCAAGGCACCGTCGTGGGGTTAGACGAGCAGTACTTC
CASSQGTVVGLDEQYF